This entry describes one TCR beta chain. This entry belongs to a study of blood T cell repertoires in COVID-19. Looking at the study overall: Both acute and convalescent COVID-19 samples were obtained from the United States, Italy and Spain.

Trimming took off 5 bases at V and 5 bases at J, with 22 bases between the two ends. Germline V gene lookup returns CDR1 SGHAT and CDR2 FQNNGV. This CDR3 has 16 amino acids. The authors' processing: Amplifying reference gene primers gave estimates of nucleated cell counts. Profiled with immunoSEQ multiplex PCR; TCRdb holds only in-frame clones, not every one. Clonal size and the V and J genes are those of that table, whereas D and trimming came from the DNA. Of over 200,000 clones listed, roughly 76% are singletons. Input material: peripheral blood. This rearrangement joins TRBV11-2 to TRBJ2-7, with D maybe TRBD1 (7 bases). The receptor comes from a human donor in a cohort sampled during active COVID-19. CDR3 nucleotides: TGTGCCAGCAGCCCCCGCGGGACAGTCCTTGGTGACGAGCAGTACTTC. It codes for CASSPRGTVLGDEQYF.